A selection of T cell receptor beta chains follows, all from one sample in a study of T cells in Graves' hyperthyroidism and ophthalmopathy. TCRdb reanalysed the multiplex PCR reads using MiXCR and keeps one entry per CDR3 protein. The repertoire holds under 400,000 distinct CDR3 sequences, with around 18% as singletons. The specimen was blood. These receptors all come from a woman aged 40 to 49 with Graves' ophthalmopathy. The CDR3 runs from the conserved cysteine through the conserved F or W. The D gene is left open where the match is weak. The size of a clone is reported for some rows only, either as once, few or many, or as a class for expanded clones.

size: many; V: TRBV6-5; D: .; J: TRBJ2-7; DNA: TGTGCCAGCAGTTTCGGGACGGAAGGTTACGAGCAGTACTTC; CDR3: CASSFGTEGYEQYF
size: many; V: TRBV14; D: .; J: TRBJ1-1; DNA: TGTGCCAGCAGGTGGAGCGGCTCCACTGAAGCTTTCTTT; CDR3: CASRWSGSTEAFF
size: many; V: TRBV6-1; D: TRBD1; J: TRBJ2-1; DNA: TGTGCCAGCAGTGCCAGTGAGACAGGGGGCAATGAGCAGTTCTTC; CDR3: CASSASETGGNEQFF
size: many; V: TRBV12-3/TRBV12-4; D: .; J: TRBJ2-1; DNA: TGTGCCAGCATGCCTGTTGGGGACAATGAGCAGTTCTTC; CDR3: CASMPVGDNEQFF
size: .; V: TRBV18; D: TRBD1; J: TRBJ2-2; DNA: TGTGCCAGCTCACCGAGGACAGGAGAGAACACCGGGGAGCTGTTTTTT; CDR3: CASSPRTGENTGELFF
size: many; V: TRBV28; D: TRBD1; J: TRBJ2-7; DNA: TGTGCCAGCAGACCAACAGGGGGAATAGACGAGCAGTACTTC; CDR3: CASRPTGGIDEQYF
size: .; V: TRBV7-9; D: .; J: TRBJ1-2; DNA: TGTGCCAGCAGCTTAGCAGGGATATCTACGGGTAACACCTTC; CDR3: CASSLAGISTGNTF
size: many; V: TRBV9; D: .; J: TRBJ2-7; DNA: TGTGCCAGCCCAGGGGAGGGTTCCGAGCAGTACTTC; CDR3: CASPGEGSEQYF
size: many; V: TRBV10-3; D: TRBD1; J: TRBJ2-6; DNA: TGTGCCATCAGTGGAGGGGGCGATGGGGCCAACGTCCTGACTTTC; CDR3: CAISGGGDGANVLTF
size: many; V: TRBV2; D: .; J: TRBJ1-5; DNA: TGTGCCAGCAGCCCACCCGGAGGGGCTCAGCCCCAGCATTTT; CDR3: CASSPPGGAQPQHF
size: .; V: TRBV12-3/TRBV12-4; D: TRBD2; J: TRBJ2-7; DNA: TGTGCCAGCAGCCAAGCGGGAGGGCTGAGCTCCTACGAGCAGTACTTC; CDR3: CASSQAGGLSSYEQYF
size: medium-sized; V: TRBV28; D: TRBD1; J: TRBJ1-2; DNA: TGTGCCAGCAAAGGACAGGCGACCATCTATGGCTACACCTTC; CDR3: CASKGQATIYGYTF
size: many; V: TRBV4-1; D: .; J: TRBJ1-1; DNA: TGCGCCAGCAGCCAAGCGTGGGTTATGAACACTGAAGCTTTCTTT; CDR3: CASSQAWVMNTEAFF
size: many; V: TRBV24-1; D: .; J: TRBJ2-4; DNA: TGTGCCACTGGGACGGAATGTCTAGCCAAAAACATTCAGTACTTC; CDR3: CATGTECLAKNIQYF
size: many; V: TRBV27; D: .; J: TRBJ1-1; DNA: TGTGCCAGCAGCTTATGGGGCGAGAACACTGAAGCTTTCTTT; CDR3: CASSLWGENTEAFF
size: few; V: TRBV18; D: .; J: TRBJ1-2; DNA: TGTGCCAGCTCACCACTATCGGCCGGAGTCAACTATGGCTACACCTTC; CDR3: CASSPLSAGVNYGYTF
size: many; V: TRBV28; D: TRBD1; J: TRBJ1-2; DNA: TGTGCCAGCGAGGGACAGAATTATGGCTACACCTTC; CDR3: CASEGQNYGYTF
size: many; V: TRBV6-2/TRBV6-3; D: .; J: TRBJ2-5; DNA: TGTGCCAGCAGTTACCCCGACACCCTGGAGACCCAGTACTTC; CDR3: CASSYPDTLETQYF
size: .; V: TRBV12-3/TRBV12-4; D: TRBD1; J: TRBJ1-1; DNA: TGTGCCAGCAGTAGAATCGGACAGGAGGGTGGTAGGGCTTTCTTT; CDR3: CASSRIGQEGGRAFF
size: many; V: TRBV27; D: .; J: TRBJ2-7; DNA: TGTGCCAGCAGGGGTCTCCGTACGCACTCCTACGAGCAGTACTTC; CDR3: CASRGLRTHSYEQYF
size: many; V: TRBV7-8; D: TRBD2; J: TRBJ2-5; DNA: TGTGCCAGCAGCTTAGTTGGTTATAGGCGGGGGGGAGGAGAGACCCAGTACTTC; CDR3: CASSLVGYRRGGGETQYF
size: many; V: TRBV11-3; D: .; J: TRBJ2-2; DNA: TGTGCCAGCAGCTATCACACCGGGGAGCTGTTTTTT; CDR3: CASSYHTGELFF
size: .; V: TRBV7-2; D: TRBD2; J: TRBJ2-4; DNA: TGTGCCAGCAGCTTAGTAGCGGGCGCAGACAAAAACATTCAGTACTTC; CDR3: CASSLVAGADKNIQYF
size: many; V: TRBV5-1; D: TRBD1; J: TRBJ1-1; DNA: TGCGCCAGCAGCTTGGGGACTAGAGGGGGCAACACTGAAGCTTTCTTT; CDR3: CASSLGTRGGNTEAFF
size: few; V: TRBV7-8; D: .; J: TRBJ2-7; DNA: TGTGCCAGCAGCTCTCAACAGGGATCAATAGTCTACGAGCAGTACTTC; CDR3: CASSSQQGSIVYEQYF
size: many; V: TRBV11-2; D: .; J: TRBJ2-7; DNA: TGTGCCAGCAGCTGGGGTCCTTATGACAGCTCCTACGAGCAGTACTTC; CDR3: CASSWGPYDSSYEQYF
size: many; V: TRBV10-3; D: .; J: TRBJ1-5; DNA: TGTGCCATCAGTGCATCAGGGAACAGCAATCAGCCCCAGCATTTT; CDR3: CAISASGNSNQPQHF
size: few; V: TRBV4-2; D: TRBD1; J: TRBJ1-2; DNA: TGTGCCAGCAGCCAAGAGACGGCGACAGGGGTAGAAGCTAACTATGGCTACACCTTC; CDR3: CASSQETATGVEANYGYTF
size: .; V: TRBV5-4; D: TRBD1; J: TRBJ2-5; DNA: TGTGCCAGCAGCTCCATTTCAGTGGGACAGGGGGCGTGGGAGACCCAGTACTTC; CDR3: CASSSISVGQGAWETQYF
size: .; V: TRBV28; D: .; J: TRBJ1-2; DNA: TGTGCCAGCAGCTATGGGGACCTGGACTATGGCTACACCTTC; CDR3: CASSYGDLDYGYTF
size: many; V: TRBV6-1; D: .; J: TRBJ2-2; DNA: TGTGCCAGCAGTCGGTCGTCAGGGGGGGCCGGGGAGCTGTTTTTT; CDR3: CASSRSSGGAGELFF
size: .; V: TRBV12-3/TRBV12-4; D: TRBD1; J: TRBJ2-5; DNA: TGTGCCAGCAGTACTCAGGGGGTCCAAGAGACCCAGTACTTC; CDR3: CASSTQGVQETQYF
size: many; V: TRBV12-3/TRBV12-4; D: .; J: TRBJ2-3; DNA: TGTGCCACCATAGCCCTAGGGAGCACAGATACGCAGTATTTT; CDR3: CATIALGSTDTQYF
size: many; V: TRBV27; D: .; J: TRBJ1-1; DNA: TGTGCCAGCAGTTTACTCGGGCAGTTGAACACTGAAGCTTTCTTT; CDR3: CASSLLGQLNTEAFF
size: .; V: TRBV12-3/TRBV12-4; D: .; J: TRBJ1-5; DNA: TGTGCCAGCACCGTGGGGGGCAACGAGCCCCAGCATTTT; CDR3: CASTVGGNEPQHF
size: many; V: TRBV28; D: .; J: TRBJ2-2; DNA: TGTGCCAGCAGTTATCTGGCAGTCGCGAACACCGGGGAGCTGTTTTTT; CDR3: CASSYLAVANTGELFF
size: many; V: TRBV28; D: .; J: TRBJ2-7; DNA: TGTGCCAGCTGCCGTGCCCAGGAAAGTTCGTGCGAGCAGTACTTC; CDR3: CASCRAQESSCEQYF
size: many; V: TRBV5-6; D: TRBD1; J: TRBJ1-5; DNA: TGTGCCAGCAGCTCGGGACAGGGGGCTATGGGTCAGCCCCAGCATTTT; CDR3: CASSSGQGAMGQPQHF
size: many; V: TRBV10-1; D: .; J: TRBJ2-5; DNA: TGCGCCAGCAGTGAGTCGACTCCACAGGGAGCGGAGACCCAGTACTTC; CDR3: CASSESTPQGAETQYF
size: many; V: TRBV6-2/TRBV6-3; D: .; J: TRBJ1-2; DNA: TGTGCCAGCAGCACCGGGACATATATTGGCTACACCTTC; CDR3: CASSTGTYIGYTF
size: .; V: TRBV12-3/TRBV12-4; D: .; J: TRBJ2-3; DNA: TGTGCCAGCGGGGGCCTAGCGAGCACAGATACGCAGTATTTT; CDR3: CASGGLASTDTQYF
size: many; V: TRBV2; D: .; J: TRBJ2-2; DNA: TGTGCCAGCAAAGCCGATGCGAACACCGGGGAGCTGTTTTTT; CDR3: CASKADANTGELFF
size: .; V: TRBV6-1; D: .; J: TRBJ1-2; DNA: TGTGCCAGCACCCCCGGGAAGCGAGGCTACACCTTC; CDR3: CASTPGKRGYTF
size: many; V: TRBV6-2/TRBV6-3; D: .; J: TRBJ1-1; DNA: TGTGCCAGCACCACGTATAGGGCGAGCACTGAAGCTTTCTTT; CDR3: CASTTYRASTEAFF
size: many; V: TRBV5-1; D: TRBD2; J: TRBJ2-3; DNA: TGCGCCAGCAAGTTAAGCGGGACTACGGATACGCAGTATTTT; CDR3: CASKLSGTTDTQYF
size: many; V: TRBV28; D: TRBD1; J: TRBJ2-7; DNA: TGTGCCAGCAGTTATCCGGGACAGGGAACCTACGAGCAGTACTTC; CDR3: CASSYPGQGTYEQYF
size: many; V: TRBV4-1; D: TRBD2; J: TRBJ2-2; DNA: TGCGCCAGCAGCCCCCCGGGACTAGCGGCCAACACCGGGGAGCTGTTTTTT; CDR3: CASSPPGLAANTGELFF
size: many; V: TRBV7-2; D: TRBD2; J: TRBJ2-7; DNA: TGTGCCAGCAATCTAGCGGGGAGCTCCTACGAGCAGTACTTC; CDR3: CASNLAGSSYEQYF
size: .; V: TRBV6-2/TRBV6-3; D: TRBD1; J: TRBJ1-3; DNA: TGTGCCAGCAGCATCGACAGGGCTAGAAACACCATATATTTT; CDR3: CASSIDRARNTIYF
size: many; V: TRBV30; D: .; J: TRBJ1-1; DNA: TGTGCCTGGAGTGTTCGGGTTGCTGAAGCTTTCTTT; CDR3: CAWSVRVAEAFF
size: few; V: TRBV30; D: .; J: TRBJ1-2; DNA: TGTGCCTGGAGTGTAAGAAGGACAGCCCATGGCTACACCTTC; CDR3: CAWSVRRTAHGYTF
size: .; V: TRBV30; D: .; J: TRBJ1-3; DNA: TGTGCCTGGGATAGAGGGTGGGGGAACCACGGAAACACCATATATTTT; CDR3: CAWDRGWGNHGNTIYF
size: many; V: TRBV13; D: .; J: TRBJ1-1; DNA: TGTGCCAGCAGCACATTGACCGGACGGGCCACTATCAACACTGAAGCTTTCTTT; CDR3: CASSTLTGRATINTEAFF
size: many; V: TRBV12-3/TRBV12-4; D: .; J: TRBJ1-6; DNA: TGTGCCAGCAGTTCCAGGGGTACACATTCACCCCTCCACTTT; CDR3: CASSSRGTHSPLHF
size: many; V: TRBV6-2/TRBV6-3; D: .; J: TRBJ1-1; DNA: TGTGCCAGCAGTTTACCGGGGGAAGCTTTCTTT; CDR3: CASSLPGEAFF
size: many; V: TRBV19; D: TRBD1; J: TRBJ2-7; DNA: TGTGCCAGCACCGGGGACAGGGGTTCCGAGCAGTACTTC; CDR3: CASTGDRGSEQYF
size: many; V: TRBV4-2; D: .; J: TRBJ1-1; DNA: TGTGCCAGCAGCCCGGGGGCCGGAATGAACACTGAAGCTTTCTTT; CDR3: CASSPGAGMNTEAFF
size: many; V: TRBV5-1; D: .; J: TRBJ1-1; DNA: TGCGCCAGCAGCTTGGTAGGATACACTGAAGCTTTCTTT; CDR3: CASSLVGYTEAFF
size: many; V: TRBV12-3/TRBV12-4; D: .; J: TRBJ1-6; DNA: TGTGCCAGCAGTAGGAAGAATTCACCCCTCCACTTT; CDR3: CASSRKNSPLHF
size: once; V: TRBV28; D: .; J: TRBJ2-7; DNA: TGTGCCAGCAGTTTAAGGTCGGAAAGACACGAGCAGTACTTC; CDR3: CASSLRSERHEQYF